This TCR beta chain was sequenced during a study of tumor-infiltrating lymphocytes in primary liver carcinoma. The study's findings and limits: Whereas tumor region pairs overlapped more, tumor-adjacent and tumor-blood pairs overlapped less.

Investigators took RNA and DNA out together from roughly 21-30 mg of unsorted bulk tissue. Production of TCR beta cDNA used roughly 0.55 ug total RNA together with a constant-region primer. Amplification in three nested multiplex PCR rounds with slightly modified ARM-PCR gave rise to TCR beta libraries. The first two PCR rounds used TRBV1-TRBV30 forward primers with a C-beta reverse primer, 10 cycles each. Each CDR3 protein is one row after TCRdb ran MiXCR on the multiplex PCR reads. Among roughly 30,000 distinct CDR3 sequences, roughly 77% were seen once, and the ten largest hold roughly 30%. Germline-derived CDR1 and CDR2 are MNHNS and SASEGT. The CDR3 sequence is 18 residues long. Details on this clonotype: As yet, its antigen is unknown. One junction end disagrees with the germline gene, perhaps due to a read error.

The chain combines TRBV6-1 with TRBJ1-2; no firm D call. Sequences were obtained from liver tumor tissue from sampling region 3. Subset noted: tumor region T3, left-lateral pole. The sequence was obtained from a young woman with primary liver carcinoma and hepatitis B virus infection. The CDR3 sequence is CTSSVRFLVLRSNYGYTF. CDR3 nucleotide sequence: TGTACCAGTAGTGTACGGTTCCTGGTCCTTAGATCTAACTATGGCTACACCTTC.